This TCR beta chain appears in the sequencing data of a study of regulatory T cells in long-lasting Graves disease (dated by TCRdb to the early 2020s). Turning to the overall study: Persistent Graves' disease meant more than 5 years of antithyroid drug treatment with TSH receptor autoantibodies that stayed positive. Patients with persistent Graves' disease were compared with patients with newly diagnosed Graves' disease using TCR sequencing and RNA sequencing of peripheral blood. The study was conducted in China and was registered as a clinical trial. TCR sequencing covered some 13 persistent and roughly 20 newly diagnosed Graves' disease patients, 33 samples in total. On average, persistent Graves' disease patients in the clinical cohort had been on antithyroid drugs for approximately 10 years.

Overall study results and their limits: Preferential use of TRBV28, TRBJ1-2 and TRBJ2-5 was observed in persistent disease, whereas TRBV20-1 and TRBJ2-1 were favored in newly diagnosed disease. Patients with persistent disease shared more public clonotypes (about 3,000) than newly diagnosed patients did (966). Only peripheral blood was studied, because thyroid tissue, the primary lesion, was inaccessible. The authors acknowledged the small sample size as a limitation that may reduce accuracy. Compared with newly diagnosed patients, persistent Graves' disease patients had lower TCR Shannon entropy and fewer highly expanded clones, which suggests clonal expansion. Sequencing and analysis were restricted to the TCR beta chain.

This clonotype came up a few times. There is no known antigen for this receptor. No quality values exist for individual bases; no much larger clone is one base distant. V is reduced by 2 bases and J by 1 base, leaving a spacing of 9 bases between them. CDR1 and CDR2, per the germline V gene (reference sequence), are DFQATT and SNEGSKA. The cysteine opens and the phenylalanine closes a CDR3 of 13 amino acids. Left in the record is the CDR3 DNA by itself, 39 bases read in frame from the first base. The receptor library was made with multiplex PCR. Data came from an Illumina HiSeq 4000. CDR3 regions were amplified by Arm-PCR with iRepertoire HTBI primers to construct TCR beta libraries. Before sequencing, the PCR products underwent gel purification. Per the original workflow: Gene usage analysis of CDR3 amino acid clonotypes relied on the roughly 60 TRBV and fewer than 15 TRBJ segments identified across samples. Filtered high-quality paired reads were merged into contigs using COPE and FqMerger. BLAST was used to align contigs to IMGT TRBV, TRBD and TRBJ reference genes, with CDR3 defined following IMGT. Clonotypes above 0.1% frequency were classified as highly expanded clones. Shannon entropy served as the measure of repertoire diversity, while the Gini coefficient captured V-J evenness. Public clonotypes were defined as clonotypes shared by more than one individual. Starting from the raw public reads, TCRdb applied fastp trimming at Q25, assembled clones with MiXCR and retained in-frame beta chains. Records with the same CDR3 protein are collapsed into one entry carrying the most frequent genes and DNA. It is TCRdb's table, rather than the study itself, that gives the V and J calls and clone size. Recorded for this sample are a few hundred thousand distinct CDR3 sequences; around 24% of them occurred a single time. About 27% of the sample goes to the ten largest clones.

Per the publication, the time point label means: persistent/refractory GD, antithyroid drugs over 5 years with positive TRAb. For both TCR sequencing and RNA sequencing, RNA was extracted from PBMCs using TRIzol. Graves' disease was diagnosed according to American Thyroid Association guidelines. Patients were recruited from an endocrinology department in Xi'an, China. From each patient, nine milliliters of peripheral blood was collected into an EDTA anticoagulant tube. Ficoll Paque Plus density gradient separation was used to isolate PBMCs, and no further T cell sorting was done. An Agilent 2100 Bioanalyzer and agarose gel were used to check RNA quality, while a NanoDrop 2000 measured RNA concentration.

The clonotype was recovered from a female donor with Graves disease. The chain is assembled from TRBV20-1 and TRBJ2-7; the D gene remains uncertain. The specimen was peripheral blood mononuclear cells (PBMCs), collected when the disease was refractory, from a patient treated with antithyroid drugs. The DNA sequence is TGCAGTGCTAGACCCCCCGGTTCCTACGAGCAGTACTTC. Translated, this gives CSARPPGSYEQYF.